The clone carrying this T cell receptor beta chain was seen at least ten times. V was trimmed by 3 bases and J by 7 bases, leaving 6 bases between them. This CDR3 is built from 11 residues. Clinical symptoms, serum thyroxine and TRAb, thyroid ultrasound and orbital computed tomography were used for the diagnoses. The data originate from a study of T cells in Graves' hyperthyroidism and ophthalmopathy. The source material, RNA transcripts, was used to amplify TCR beta CDR3 regions. The HTBI primer set served for first-round RT-PCR of the TCR CDR3. TCRdb redid the calling of the multiplex PCR reads with MiXCR, one entry per CDR3 protein. The repertoire holds 490,000 or so distinct CDR3 sequences, with roughly 45% as singletons.

The clonotype originates from an adult woman with Graves' disease, either hyperthyroidism or ophthalmopathy (not recorded which). The chain employs TRBV12-3 or TRBV12-4 and TRBJ1-1; D unclear. The specimen was peripheral blood or thyroid tissue (not recorded which). CDR3 loop: CASSFLNEAFF. CDR3 nucleotide sequence: TGTGCCAGCAGTTTTTTGAATGAAGCTTTCTTT.